This T cell receptor beta chain was obtained from a study of blood T cell repertoires in COVID-19. At the level of the study: Acute and convalescent COVID-19 samples came from the United States, Italy and Spain.

As processed by the authors: Nucleated cell counts were estimated from reference gene primer amplification. TCRdb's table, derived via immunoSEQ multiplex PCR, lists solely in-frame clones and lacks some. Clone size and V and J calls were adopted from that table, with D and trimming inferred from the DNA. The sample holds 200,000 to 300,000 clones, over 90% seen once. The CDR3 has 16 residues. The germline CDR1 and CDR2 sequences are SGHRS and YFSETQ. Trimming pared 0 bases from V and 4 bases from J, leaving 16 bases between. The gene calls are TRBV5-1 and TRBJ2-5; D might be TRBD2 (5 bases). Material: peripheral blood. This sequence originates from a young man with COVID-19, enrolled during active disease. The CDR3 sequence is CASSLVEGQAGETQYF. Written as DNA, the CDR3 is TGCGCCAGCAGCTTGGTAGAAGGCCAGGCGGGAGAGACCCAGTACTTC.